Listed here are 21 T cell receptor beta chains from one sample, sequenced in a study of cytomegalovirus exposure and HLA in healthy donors. A multiplex PCR was run with 60 Vbeta primers and 13 Jbeta primers. The repertoire was sequenced with immunoSEQ multiplex PCR; TCRdb's copy has only in-frame clones and lacks some. The table records about 130,000 clones, roughly 85% of them present only once. Sequenced: PBMCs. The receptors were sampled from a boy aged 10-17 years in good health and CMV-seronegative.

V and J are TRBV4-1 and TRBJ2-3; 9 bases agree with TRBD2. The CDR3 is 15 amino acids. V shed 4 bases, J shed 0 bases, and the junction held 2 bases outside the gene matches. Germline CDR1 is MGHRA and CDR2 is YSYEKL. CDR3 residues: CASSLTSGSTDTQYF. The CDR3 bases are TGCGCCAGCAGCCTAACTAGCGGGAGCACAGATACGCAGTATTTT.

This clone turned up a few times. The chain recombines TRBV4-3 with TRBJ1-2; no definite D call. V lost 0 bases to trimming and J lost 8 bases, with 13 bases between them. CDR1 and CDR2 (germline): LGHNA, YSLEER. The CDR3 sequence is 14 residues long. CDR3 loop: CASSQEGTVSGYTF. Written as DNA, the CDR3 is TGCGCCAGCAGCCAAGAAGGTACAGTGAGCGGCTACACCTTC.

V and J are TRBV6-1 and TRBJ1-1; possible D gene TRBD1, 6 bases. This CDR3 is built from 14 residues. Germline-derived CDR1 and CDR2 are MNHNS and SASEGT. Deletions cut 7 bases from V and 4 bases from J, with 16 bases between. The CDR3 loop reads CASIEEGGITEAFF. The CDR3 region has the DNA TGTGCCAGCATTGAGGAGGGGGGGATCACTGAAGCTTTCTTT.

CDR3 loop: CASSERWGRVNQPQHF. CDR3 coding DNA: TGTGCCAGCAGTGAAAGGTGGGGCAGGGTCAATCAGCCCCAGCATTTT. The chain joins TRBV6-1 to TRBJ1-5; TRBD1 is a possible D gene (5 bases). Germline CDR1 and CDR2: MNHNS and SASEGT. The CDR3 covers 16 residues. V was shortened by 2 bases and J by 3 bases, with 14 bases between the two germline ends.

This clone has only a few counts. The V gene is TRBV21-1, the J gene TRBJ2-1; TRBD1 was called by the table and not checked on the DNA. TRBV21-1 is shown as a pseudogene. This CDR3 spans 18 amino acids. The CDR3 is CASSKAPPGHLGYNEQFF. CDR3 nucleotide sequence: TGTGCCAGCAGCAAAGCCCCTCCGGGACACCTAGGATACAATGAGCAGTTCTTC.

There are a few counts of this clone. The chain recombines TRBV6-1 with TRBJ2-7, with D unresolved. From germline, CDR1 is MNHNS and CDR2 SASEGT. Trimming removed 8 bases from V and 5 bases from J, with 16 bases in between. The CDR3 contains 13 residues. The CDR3 nucleotides are TGTGCCAGCCTGAGCCCGAGTTCCCACGAGCAGTACTTC. Translated, it gives CASLSPSSHEQYF.

V gene TRBV5-1 combines with J gene TRBJ2-7, with 8 bases matching TRBD2. Trimming cost V 4 bases and J 0 bases; bases outside gene matches: 6. The germline CDR1 and CDR2 sequences are SGHRS and YFSETQ. CDR3 length equals 15 residues. The CDR3 loop reads CASSVTSESSYEQYF. The CDR3 nucleotides are TGCGCCAGCAGCGTGACTAGCGAGAGCTCCTACGAGCAGTACTTC. The full variable domain, completed using reference TRBV5-1 and TRBJ2-7, is KAGVTQTPRYLIKTRGQQVTLSCSPISGHRSVSWYQQTPGQGLQFLFEYFSETQRNKGNFPGRFSGRQFSNSRSEMNVSTLELGDSALYLCASSVTSESSYEQYFGPGTRLTVT.

The chain employs TRBV15 and TRBJ2-7; 7 nucleotides line up with TRBD1. Unmatched junction bases numbered 13, after V lost 5 bases and J lost 6 bases. The length of the CDR3 is 15 residues. CDR1 is LNHNV, CDR2 YYDKDF, per germline (reference sequence). In nucleotides, the CDR3 is TGTGCCACCAGCGTTGAACCGACAGGGAATCTCGAGCAGTACTTC. It specifies CATSVEPTGNLEQYF. The full variable domain, in which reference TRBV15 and TRBJ2-7 provide the parts outside the CDR3, is DAMVIQNPRYQVTQFGKPVTLSCSQTLNHNVMYWYQQKSSQAPKLLFHYYDKDFNNEADTPDNFQSRRPNTSFCFLDIRSPGLGDTAMYLCATSVEPTGNLEQYFGPGTRLTVT.

This clone was seen only once. The CDR3 reads CASSPAAGETQYF. Here the CDR3 DNA reads TGTGCCAGCAGCCCGGCGGCCGGGGAGACCCAGTACTTC. The gene calls are TRBV6-6 and TRBJ2-5; the D is unclear. The CDR3 is made up of 13 amino acids. Trimming took 6 bases from V and 5 from J, leaving 13 bases between them. CDR1 and CDR2 from the germline V gene are MNHNY and SVGAGI (reference sequence).

This clone was seen a few times. The chain joins TRBV7-9 to TRBJ1-4; D is unclear. Trimming shortened V by 5 bases and J by 8 bases, and 12 bases separated the two germline ends. Germline values: CDR1 SEHNR, CDR2 FQNEAQ (reference sequence). The CDR3 has 13 amino acids. CDR3 nucleotides: TGTGCCAGCAGCATAAAAGCCGGGGAAAAACTGTTTTTT. Translation: CASSIKAGEKLFF.

This chain uses TRBV19 with TRBJ2-7, with TRBD2 identical over 9 bases. V lost 4 bases to trimming and J lost 4 bases; unmatched junction nucleotides: 8. CDR1 is LNHDA and CDR2 is SQIVND in the germline V gene (reference sequence). This CDR3 has 15 residues. For the CDR3, the DNA is TGTGCCAGTAGTACTTTAGCGGGAGAACCGTACGAGCAGTACTTC. This gives the protein CASSTLAGEPYEQYF.

There are a few counts of this clone. V and J are TRBV5-1 and TRBJ1-1, with D perhaps matching TRBD1 (6 bases). This CDR3 has 15 amino acids. Trimming removed 0 bases at V and 5 bases at J, with 14 bases between. Germline values: CDR1 SGHRS, CDR2 YFSETQ. The CDR3 region is CASSLAGAQGTEAFF. In DNA, the CDR3 is TGCGCCAGCAGCTTGGCTGGAGCACAGGGAACTGAAGCTTTCTTT. Full variable domain (missing parts from reference TRBV5-1 and TRBJ1-1): KAGVTQTPRYLIKTRGQQVTLSCSPISGHRSVSWYQQTPGQGLQFLFEYFSETQRNKGNFPGRFSGRQFSNSRSEMNVSTLELGDSALYLCASSLAGAQGTEAFFGQGTRLTVV.

This chain links TRBV27 with TRBJ1-1; 9 bases align to TRBD1. CDR1 is MNHEY, CDR2 SMNVEV, per germline (reference sequence). The CDR3 covers 16 residues. Trimming at V came to 6 bases and at J to 5 bases, leaving 13 bases not matched to a gene. The chain's CDR3 is CASSSPLGQGRTEAFF. CDR3 nucleotide sequence: TGTGCCAGCAGCTCGCCTCTGGGACAGGGAAGGACTGAAGCTTTCTTT.

The rearrangement joins TRBV30 to TRBJ1-3; tentative D call: TRBD1 (5 bases). The V gene's germline CDR1 is GTSNPN and CDR2 SVGIG (reference sequence). The CDR3 totals 13 residues. Between the trimmed V and J ends, which lost 5 bases and 0 bases, there was a span of 8 bases. The CDR3, as DNA: TGTGCCTGGGGGGCCTTCTCTGGAAACACCATATATTTT. Translated, it gives CAWGAFSGNTIYF.

The V gene is TRBV19, the J gene TRBJ2-7; D unclear. The V and J ends lost 1 base and 6 bases respectively, with 7 bases between them. This CDR3 is built from 12 residues. Germline V gene data show CDR1 as LNHDA and CDR2 as SQIVND (reference sequence). The CDR3 reads CASSIGGSEQYF. DNA for the CDR3: TGTGCCAGTAGTATAGGAGGTTCCGAGCAGTACTTC.

The rearrangement uses TRBV10-3 and TRBJ1-2; 8 positions agree with TRBD1. Per the germline V gene, CDR1 is ENHRY and CDR2 is SYGVKD. The length of the CDR3 is 15 residues. V lost 7 bases, J lost 8 bases, and 15 bases stayed unmatched. CDR3 sequence (DNA): TGTGCCATCAATTACTCTCCGGGACAGGAGTTCGGCTACACCTTC. Its protein product is CAINYSPGQEFGYTF.

The chain is built from TRBV15 and TRBJ1-1; D might be TRBD1 (6 bases). The CDR3 spans 16 residues. Trimming took 0 bases from V and 0 from J, leaving 11 bases between them. CDR1 is LNHNV, CDR2 YYDKDF, per germline (reference sequence). As DNA, the CDR3 is TGTGCCACCAGCAGAGATCGGGGACACTTGAACACTGAAGCTTTCTTT. Encoded protein: CATSRDRGHLNTEAFF.

In its sample, this clone was seen once. This sequence joins TRBV29-1 and TRBJ1-2; D is uncertain. The CDR3 sequence is 15 residues long. Per germline, CDR1 SQVTM and CDR2 ANQGSEA. The V gene lost 3 bases and the J gene lost 4 bases, with 18 bases spanning the gap. The CDR3 DNA sequence: TGCAGCGTTGAGGTCTGGATGGAGACCTTCTATGGCTACACCTTC. Its translation: CSVEVWMETFYGYTF.

In its sample, this clone was seen once. The genes are TRBV9 and TRBJ1-5; D remains ambiguous. The V gene lost 6 bases and the J gene lost 6 bases, with 10 bases spanning the gap. Germline V CDR1 and CDR2: SGDLS, YYNGEE. The CDR3 has 12 amino acids. In nucleotides, the CDR3 is TGTGCCAGCACCCTAGCGGTTCAGCCCCAGCATTTT. It codes for CASTLAVQPQHF.

The chain uses TRBV5-1 and TRBJ1-4, with 10 bases matching TRBD1. Germline loops: CDR1 SGHRS, CDR2 YFSETQ. The CDR3 extends over 16 amino acids. The V gene end was trimmed by 3 bases and the J gene end by 4 bases; junction bases not matched to a gene: 6. This chain's CDR3 is CASSSGQGIGNEKLFF. CDR3 bases: TGCGCCAGCAGCTCGGGACAGGGGATTGGTAATGAAAAACTGTTTTTT. Complete variable domain (other parts from reference TRBV5-1 and TRBJ1-4): KAGVTQTPRYLIKTRGQQVTLSCSPISGHRSVSWYQQTPGQGLQFLFEYFSETQRNKGNFPGRFSGRQFSNSRSEMNVSTLELGDSALYLCASSSGQGIGNEKLFFGSGTQLSVL.

The V and J genes are TRBV7-9 and TRBJ2-6, with 7 positions matching TRBD1. The CDR3 has 18 amino acids. J gave up 0 bases and V 5 bases, and 10 bases lay outside the gene matches. Germline CDR1 reads SEHNR; CDR2 reads FQNEAQ (reference sequence). The CDR3, as DNA: TGTGCCAGCAGCCTGACGGGACAGCCTTTCTCTGGGGCCAACGTCCTGACTTTC. This translates into CASSLTGQPFSGANVLTF.